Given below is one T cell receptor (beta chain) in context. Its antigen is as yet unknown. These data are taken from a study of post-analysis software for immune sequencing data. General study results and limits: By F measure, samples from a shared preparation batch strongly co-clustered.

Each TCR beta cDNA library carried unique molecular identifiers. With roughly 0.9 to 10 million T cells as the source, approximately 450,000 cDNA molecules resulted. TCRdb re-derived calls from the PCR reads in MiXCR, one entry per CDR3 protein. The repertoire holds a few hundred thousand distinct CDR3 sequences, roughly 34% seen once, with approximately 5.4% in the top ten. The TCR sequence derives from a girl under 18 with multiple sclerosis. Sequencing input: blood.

CDR3: CASSLEKEGAGTQETQYF. Here the CDR3 DNA reads TGTGCCAGCAGCTTAGAAAAGGAAGGGGCAGGGACTCAAGAGACCCAGTACTTC. This chain joins TRBV11-1 and TRBJ2-5; tentative D call: TRBD2 (6 bases). V lost 1 base and J 2 bases, leaving 20 bases between the germline ends. The CDR3 is 18 residues long. From germline, CDR1 is SGHAT and CDR2 FQDESV (reference sequence).